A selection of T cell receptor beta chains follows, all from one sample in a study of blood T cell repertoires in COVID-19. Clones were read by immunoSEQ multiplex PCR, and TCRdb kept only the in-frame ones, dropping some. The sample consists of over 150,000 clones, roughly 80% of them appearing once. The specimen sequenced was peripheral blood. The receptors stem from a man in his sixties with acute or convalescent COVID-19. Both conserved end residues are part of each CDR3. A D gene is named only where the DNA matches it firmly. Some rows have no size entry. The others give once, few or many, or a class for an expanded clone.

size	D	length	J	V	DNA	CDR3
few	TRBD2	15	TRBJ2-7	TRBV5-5	TGTGCCAGCAGCGTATCCGGGACTAGCGGTTCTCAGCAGTACTTC	CASSVSGTSGSQQYF
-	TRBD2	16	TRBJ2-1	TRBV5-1	TGCGCCAGCAGCGATAAACTAGCGGGGGGGAACAATGAGCAGTTCTTC	CASSDKLAGGNNEQFF
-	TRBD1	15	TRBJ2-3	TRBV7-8	TGTGCCAGCAGCTTAGGGGGACAGGGGGAAGATACGCAGTATTTT	CASSLGGQGEDTQYF
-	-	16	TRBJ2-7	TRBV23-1	TGCGCCAGCAGTCACACCCCCGGGTTGCCCCATTACGAGCAGTACTTC	CASSHTPGLPHYEQYF
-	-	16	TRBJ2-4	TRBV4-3	TGCGCCAGCAGCCAAGAGGGGGCTATGGCCAAAAACATTCAGTACTTC	CASSQEGAMAKNIQYF
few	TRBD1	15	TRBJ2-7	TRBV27	TGTGCCAGCAGTTTATCCGTCGACAGGGTTTACGAGCAGTACTTC	CASSLSVDRVYEQYF
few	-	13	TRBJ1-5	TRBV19	TGTGCCAGTAGTGCAGGGGTTCGTCAGCCCCAGCATTTT	CASSAGVRQPQHF
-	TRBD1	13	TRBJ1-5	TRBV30	TGTGCCTGGCACGACAGGGCCAGTCAGCCCCAGCATTTT	CAWHDRASQPQHF
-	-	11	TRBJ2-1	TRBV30	TGTGCCTGGGACTCTACCAATGAGCAGTTCTTC	CAWDSTNEQFF
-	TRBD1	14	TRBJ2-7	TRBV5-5	TGTGCCAGCAGTCGTCAGGGGGCTTCCTACGAGCAGTACTTC	CASSRQGASYEQYF
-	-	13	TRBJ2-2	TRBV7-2	TGTGCCAGCAGCTTAAATCAGTTCGGGGAGCTGTTTTTT	CASSLNQFGELFF
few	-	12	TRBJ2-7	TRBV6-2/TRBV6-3	TGTGCCAGCAGTCCCGACTTTTACGAGCAGTACTTC	CASSPDFYEQYF
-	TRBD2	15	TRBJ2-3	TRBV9	TGTGCCAGCAGCGTCGGGACTAGCGGTACAGATACGCAGTATTTT	CASSVGTSGTDTQYF
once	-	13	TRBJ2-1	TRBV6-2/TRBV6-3	TGTGCCAGCAGTCCAAACAGGGACAATGAGCAGTTCTTC	CASSPNRDNEQFF
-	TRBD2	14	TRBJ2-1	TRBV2	TGTGCCAGCAGTGGAACTAGCGGGGCAGATGAGCAGTTCTTC	CASSGTSGADEQFF
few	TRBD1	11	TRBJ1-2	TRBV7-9	TGTGCCAGCAGCTCAGGGGGCCAGGACACCTTC	CASSSGGQDTF
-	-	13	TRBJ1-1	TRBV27	TGTGCCAGCAGGGGGGGGGCGTCTGCTGAAGCTTTCTTT	CASRGGASAEAFF
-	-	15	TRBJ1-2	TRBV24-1	TGTGCCACCAGTGATTCGCAGGGTCCGAACTATGGCTACACCTTC	CATSDSQGPNYGYTF
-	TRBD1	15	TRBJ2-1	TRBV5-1	TGCGCCAGCAGCCCTGGGACAGGGGGATATGGTGAGCAGTTCTTC	CASSPGTGGYGEQFF
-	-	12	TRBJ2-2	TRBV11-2	TGTGCCAGCAGCTCTAATACCGGGGAGCTGTTTTTT	CASSSNTGELFF
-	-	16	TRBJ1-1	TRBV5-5	TGTGCCAGCAGCTTGGATTCGGACAGCCTCCTCCGGGAAGCTTTCTTT	CASSLDSDSLLREAFF
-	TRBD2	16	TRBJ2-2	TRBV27	TGTGCCAGCAGTTTATCGGGGGAGGGTAGGCCCGGGGAGCTGTTTTTT	CASSLSGEGRPGELFF
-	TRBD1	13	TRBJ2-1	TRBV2	TGTGCCAGCAATCGGGACAGGCGTAATGAGCAGTTCTTC	CASNRDRRNEQFF
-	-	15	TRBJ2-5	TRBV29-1	TGCAGCGTTGGGGCTGGGGGGAAAAAACAAGAGACCCAGTACTTC	CSVGAGGKKQETQYF
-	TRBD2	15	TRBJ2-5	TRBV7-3	TGTGCCAGCAGCGTAATAGCGGGGGCGCAAGAGACCCAGTACTTC	CASSVIAGAQETQYF
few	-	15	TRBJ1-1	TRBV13	TGTGCCAGCAGCCTCACGGGAGACATGAACACTGAAGCTTTCTTT	CASSLTGDMNTEAFF
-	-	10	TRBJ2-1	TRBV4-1	TGCGCCAGCGGCTCAGTCGAGCAGTTCTTC	CASGSVEQFF
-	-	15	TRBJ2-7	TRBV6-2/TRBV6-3	TGTGCCAGCAGTTACTCGACGGCAGGAAACTACGAGCAGTACTTC	CASSYSTAGNYEQYF
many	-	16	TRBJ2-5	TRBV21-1	TGTGCCAGCAGCAAAGAGATCCGAGTCGCTCAAGAGACCCAGTACTTC	CASSKEIRVAQETQYF
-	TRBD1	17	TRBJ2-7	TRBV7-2	TGTGCCAGCAGCTCACGGGACAGTACATTTGGGGCCTACGAGCAGTACTTC	CASSSRDSTFGAYEQYF
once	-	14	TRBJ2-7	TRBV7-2	TGTGCCAGCAGCGCCAGCCAGGGGCCCTACGAGCAGTACTTC	CASSASQGPYEQYF
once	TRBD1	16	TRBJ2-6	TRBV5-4	TGTGCCAGCAGCATGACAGGGGTTGGAGGGGCCAACGTCCTGACTTTC	CASSMTGVGGANVLTF
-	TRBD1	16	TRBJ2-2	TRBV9	TGTGCCAGCAGCGTAGAAGGGACAGGTAACACCGGGGAGCTGTTTTTT	CASSVEGTGNTGELFF
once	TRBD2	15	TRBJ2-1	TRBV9	TGTGCCAGCAGCCCATCTAGCGGGGGGGGAAGTGAGCAGTTCTTC	CASSPSSGGGSEQFF
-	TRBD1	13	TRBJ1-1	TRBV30	TGTGCCTTTAACAGGGGCTCGGACACTGAAGCTTTCTTT	CAFNRGSDTEAFF
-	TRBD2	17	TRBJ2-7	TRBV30	TGTGCCTGGAGTGACCCTCGGGAGGGGGGGCGGTGGAGTGAGCAGTACTTC	CAWSDPREGGRWSEQYF
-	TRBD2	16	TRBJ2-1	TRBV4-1	TGCGCCAGCAGCCAAGCGGGGGGGCCGCGGTACAATGAGCAGTTCTTC	CASSQAGGPRYNEQFF
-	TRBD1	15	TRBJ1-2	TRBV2	TGTGCCAGCAGTTTTGAACAGGGGTTAAACTATGGCTACACCTTC	CASSFEQGLNYGYTF
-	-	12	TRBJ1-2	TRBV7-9	TGTGCCAGCAGCTTAATGCAGGATGGCTACACCTTC	CASSLMQDGYTF
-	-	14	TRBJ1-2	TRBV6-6	TGTGCCAGCAGTCCGGGACTGACTAACTATGGCTACACCTTC	CASSPGLTNYGYTF
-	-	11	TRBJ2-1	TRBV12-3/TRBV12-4	TGTGCCAGCAGCCGACGGGGTGAGCAGTTCTTC	CASSRRGEQFF
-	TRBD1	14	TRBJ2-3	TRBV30	TGTGCCTGGGGGACAGAGAGTTTCACAGATACGCAGTATTTT	CAWGTESFTDTQYF
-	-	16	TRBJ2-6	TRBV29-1	TGCAGCGCCGCGGGGACCCCTGACTCTGGGGCCAACGTCCTGACTTTC	CSAAGTPDSGANVLTF
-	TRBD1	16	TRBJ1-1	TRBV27	TGTGCCAGCAGTACGGGACAGGCGCTCATGAACACTGAAGCTTTCTTT	CASSTGQALMNTEAFF
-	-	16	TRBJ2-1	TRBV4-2	TGTGCCAGCAGCCAAGATCAGGGGCAGGGGTTGGATGAGCAGTTCTTC	CASSQDQGQGLDEQFF
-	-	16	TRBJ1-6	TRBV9	TGTGCCAGCAGCGCCACAGGGACCCACGGGTATTCACCCCTCCACTTT	CASSATGTHGYSPLHF
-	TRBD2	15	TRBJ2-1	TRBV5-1	TGCGCCAGCAGCCCCGGGACTAGCGCCTACAATGAGCAGTTCTTC	CASSPGTSAYNEQFF
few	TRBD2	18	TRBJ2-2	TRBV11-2	TGTGCCAGCAGCTTAGGCTGGGCTAGCGGGGTATTATCCGGGGAGCTGTTTTTT	CASSLGWASGVLSGELFF
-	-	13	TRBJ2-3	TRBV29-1	TGCAGCGTTGCCCCGGGGATCACAGATACGCAGTATTTT	CSVAPGITDTQYF
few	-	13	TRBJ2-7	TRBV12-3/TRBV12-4	TGTGCCAGCAGTGGTCACTCCGCCTACGAGCAGTACTTC	CASSGHSAYEQYF
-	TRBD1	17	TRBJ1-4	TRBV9	TGTGCCAGCAGCCCACAGCATGGGGCAGGGGGCTATGAAAAACTGTTTTTT	CASSPQHGAGGYEKLFF
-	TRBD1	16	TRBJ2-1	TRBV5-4	TGTGCCAGCAGCTTGGAGGGACAGGGGTCCTACAATGAGCAGTTCTTC	CASSLEGQGSYNEQFF
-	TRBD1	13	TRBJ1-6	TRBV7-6	TGTGCCAGCGGATGGACAGGGAATTCACCCCTCCACTTT	CASGWTGNSPLHF
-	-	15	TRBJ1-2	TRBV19	TGTGCCAGTAGACCCCAAGCGGGGGGGAACTATGGCTACACCTTC	CASRPQAGGNYGYTF
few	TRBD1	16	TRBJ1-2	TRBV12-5	TGTGCTAGTGGTTTGGCCCAGACAGGGGGGAGCTATGGCTACACCTTC	CASGLAQTGGSYGYTF